This T cell receptor (beta chain) emerged from a study of tumor-infiltrating lymphocytes in glioblastoma multiforme. Study-wide points: The TCR and somatic mutation analysis included just one glioblastoma patient. The T cells in this sample were not sorted into functional subsets. Unequal TCR RNA per T cell might skew measured clone sizes.

The CDR3 sequence is 16 residues long. Germline CDR1 and CDR2: SGHRS and YFSETQ. Turning to this clonotype: Its target is unknown. One end of the junction does not line up with germline, which may come from a read error.

TCRB libraries came from RNA via three nested multiplex PCR rounds. TCRdb processed the multiplex PCR reads anew with MiXCR; each CDR3 protein has one entry. The sample lists 9,300 or so distinct CDR3 sequences; 70% to 80% were seen once. The chain couples TRBV5-1 to TRBJ2-7; TRBD2 aligns across 7 bases. The sequence was obtained from a male donor with glioblastoma. The sample taken for sequencing was brain tumor tissue. This chain's CDR3 is CASSLTGGSVLFELYF. The CDR3 DNA reads as TGCGCCAGCAGCTTGACCGGGGGGAGCGTCTTATTCGAGCTGTACTTC.